The 10 T cell receptor beta chains below come from one sample, sequenced in a study of blood T cell repertoires in COVID-19. Measured with immunoSEQ multiplex PCR; TCRdb has only the in-frame clones, and not every one. The sample gives around 300,000 clones, nearly 90% of which show up once; 0.95% to 1.3% is in the top ten. Source material: peripheral blood. The receptor source for this set is a woman aged 40 to 49 with COVID-19, enrolled during active disease.

This sequence joins TRBV29-1 and TRBJ1-6; 7 positions match TRBD1. The V and J ends lost 7 bases and 9 bases, in that order; junction bases with no gene match: 9. The CDR3 sequence is 13 residues long. Germline lookup yields CDR1 SQVTM and CDR2 ANQGSEA. The DNA of the CDR3 is TGCAGCGCCCAGGGACAGACGGGTTCACCCCTCCACTTT. This codes for CSAQGQTGSPLHF.

This chain uses TRBV7-2 with TRBJ2-7; 7 nucleotides match TRBD2. The V segment lost 6 bases and the J segment 5 bases; nucleotides outside the gene matches: 7. Germline CDR1 is SGHTA and CDR2 is FQGNSA. This CDR3 region has 13 residues. The CDR3: CASSHSGQNEQYF. The CDR3 nucleotides read TGTGCCAGCAGTCATAGCGGGCAAAACGAGCAGTACTTC.

This clone was observed a few times. Within the sample, other DNA sequences also encode this same CDR3. This chain connects TRBV4-3 to TRBJ2-7; D might be TRBD1 (6 bases). CDR1 and CDR2 from the germline V gene are LGHNA and YSLEER. This CDR3 comprises 14 residues. The V end lost 1 base, the J end lost 2 bases, and 9 bases lay between the germline ends. CDR3 loop: CASSQGTGTYEQYF. The DNA for the CDR3 is TGCGCCAGCAGCCAAGGAACAGGGACCTACGAGCAGTACTTC.

The chain combines TRBV7-2 with TRBJ2-7, with 7 positions matching TRBD1. Germline CDR1 reads SGHTA; CDR2 reads FQGNSA. This CDR3 region has 16 residues. Trimming cost V 2 bases and J 3 bases; bases outside gene matches: 10. The CDR3 coding sequence is TGTGCCAGCAGCTTAAGAAGACAGGGACCTCTCTACGAGCAGTACTTC. This translates into CASSLRRQGPLYEQYF.

The chain has TRBV5-4 and TRBJ1-5; D possibly corresponds to TRBD1 (6 bases). Germline lookup yields CDR1 SGHNT and CDR2 YYREEE (reference sequence). Trimming stripped 2 bases from V and 11 bases from J, with 23 bases between. This CDR3 spans 16 amino acids. For the CDR3, the DNA is TGTGCCAGCAGCTTAGGGGGTTCCCAGGGGCCCTCTGCCCAGCATTTT. This codes for CASSLGGSQGPSAQHF.

The chain has TRBV5-1 and TRBJ2-1; the match to TRBD2 covers 10 bases. The germline gives CDR1 SGHRS, CDR2 YFSETQ. There are 15 residues in the CDR3. Trimming at V came to 2 bases and at J to 8 bases, leaving 7 bases not matched to a gene. Here the CDR3 reads CASSLESSGSHEQFF. DNA of the CDR3: TGCGCCAGCAGCTTAGAGTCTAGCGGGAGCCATGAGCAGTTCTTC.

The chain links TRBV18 to TRBJ2-1; no clear D. The CDR3 spans 12 residues. Looked up from germline, CDR1 is KGHSH and CDR2 is LQKENI. V was cut by 2 bases and J by 9 bases, with 8 bases left in between. The CDR3 protein is CASSPEPGEQFF. In nucleotides, the CDR3 is TGTGCCAGCTCACCAGAGCCAGGTGAGCAGTTCTTC.

The chain combines TRBV5-1 with TRBJ1-1; weak D call: TRBD1 (5 bases). The CDR3 loop spans 11 amino acids. Germline lookup yields CDR1 SGHRS and CDR2 YFSETQ. Deletions cut 3 bases from V and 7 bases from J, with 7 bases between. CDR3 region: CASSSQGEAFF. For the CDR3, the DNA is TGCGCCAGCAGCTCCCAGGGTGAAGCTTTCTTT.

The chain employs TRBV6-4 and TRBJ2-3; TRBD2 aligns across 14 bases. V lost 0 bases, J lost 4 bases, and 0 bases stayed unmatched. Germline CDR1 MRHNA, CDR2 SNTAGT. This CDR3 region has 16 residues. CDR3 in amino acids: CASSDSTSGGADTQYF. CDR3 bases: TGTGCCAGCAGTGACTCGACTAGCGGGGGGGCAGATACGCAGTATTTT.

This rearrangement joins TRBV3-1 (or the pseudogene TRBV3-2) to TRBJ2-1; D is ambiguous. There are 14 residues in the CDR3. Trimming took 1 base from V and 4 from J, leaving 8 bases between them. Germline CDR1 and CDR2: LGHDT and YNNKEL (reference sequence). The CDR3 loop is CASSQGLVYNEQFF. In DNA, the CDR3 is TGTGCCAGCAGCCAAGGACTGGTATACAATGAGCAGTTCTTC.